This T cell receptor (beta chain) emerged from a study of OX40 agonist ivuxolimab in advanced cancers. Across the whole study: The study treated patients with ivuxolimab, an agonistic anti-OX40 (CD134) antibody. Patients with hepatocellular carcinoma, melanoma, renal cell or head and neck cancer made up the dose-escalation patients. Study conclusions and caveats: Low normalized clonal expansion also occurred in some nonresponding patients.

Here immunoSEQ multiplex PCR was the method, and the copy in TCRdb shows in-frame clones only, minus some. The sample contains nearly 70,000 clones, 86% of which appear only once. About this clone itself: Its target is not known.

With 3 bases clipped from V and 3 bases from J, the junction kept 4 bases outside the gene matches. Germline V gene sequence: CDR1 SGHRS, CDR2 YFSETQ. The CDR3 sequence is 14 residues long. The source was CD4+ or CD8+ T cells sorted from blood, collected in a trial of the OX40 agonist ivuxolimab. The rearrangement links TRBV5-1 to TRBJ1-1, with 8 bases aligning to TRBD1. The receptor was derived from an adult with an advanced solid tumor such as melanoma, head and neck, liver or kidney cancer. CDR3 amino acids: CASSYQGADTEAFF. DNA of the CDR3: TGCGCCAGCAGCTATCAGGGGGCAGACACTGAAGCTTTCTTT. The whole variable domain, remainder taken from reference TRBV5-1 and TRBJ1-1, is KAGVTQTPRYLIKTRGQQVTLSCSPISGHRSVSWYQQTPGQGLQFLFEYFSETQRNKGNFPGRFSGRQFSNSRSEMNVSTLELGDSALYLCASSYQGADTEAFFGQGTRLTVV.